The rows below give T cell receptor beta chains drawn from one sample of a study of cytomegalovirus exposure and HLA in healthy donors. Produced via immunoSEQ multiplex PCR; TCRdb's table is partial and in-frame only. Of roughly 190,000 clones listed, about 62% were seen once; the top ten hold 2.5% to 3%. What was sequenced was PBMCs. The receptors originated from a middle-aged man in good health and CMV-seronegative. Both conserved end residues are part of each CDR3. The D gene is left open where the match is weak. Clone size, where shown, is once, few, many, or a class for clones that have expanded.

v_gene	j_gene	len	abundance	d_gene	CDR3aa	CDR3nt
TRBV19	TRBJ1-5	14	few	TRBD1	CASKETGWGQPQHF	TGTGCCAGTAAAGAGACAGGGTGGGGGCAGCCCCAGCATTTT
TRBV6-5	TRBJ2-1	12	few	-	CASRKQHNEQFF	TGTGCCAGCAGGAAACAGCACAATGAGCAGTTCTTC
TRBV29-1	TRBJ1-1	14	once	TRBD1	CSVSSSGQGGDAFF	TGCAGCGTTTCGTCCTCCGGACAGGGTGGAGACGCTTTCTTT
TRBV7-2	TRBJ2-5	14	-	TRBD2	CASRRGGSQETQYF	TGTGCCAGCAGGCGGGGGGGGTCCCAAGAGACCCAGTACTTC
TRBV11-3	TRBJ1-6	14	-	-	CASSQGGADSPLHF	TGTGCCAGCAGCCAAGGGGGGGCGGATTCACCCCTCCACTTT
TRBV30	TRBJ1-6	13	-	-	CAWSEGPNSPLHF	TGTGCCTGGAGTGAGGGGCCAAATTCACCCCTCCACTTT
TRBV5-6	TRBJ1-6	14	once	TRBD1	CASSWGQNNSPLHF	TGTGCCAGCAGCTGGGGACAGAATAATTCACCCCTCCACTTT
TRBV7-6	TRBJ2-3	17	-	TRBD2	CASSQRPTSASADTQYF	TGTGCCAGCAGCCAACGACCTACTAGCGCGAGCGCAGATACGCAGTATTTT
TRBV4-1	TRBJ2-7	17	few	TRBD2	CASSQGDLSGRAYEQYF	TGCGCCAGCAGCCAAGGCGACCTTAGCGGGAGGGCCTACGAGCAGTACTTC
TRBV7-2	TRBJ1-5	14	-	TRBD1	CASSPQGVGQPQHF	TGTGCCAGCAGCCCCCAGGGGGTTGGTCAGCCCCAGCATTTT
TRBV5-1	TRBJ2-5	15	-	TRBD2	CASSPTSGGQETQYF	TGCGCCAGCAGCCCCACCAGCGGGGGTCAAGAGACCCAGTACTTC
TRBV28	TRBJ2-5	16	-	TRBD2	CASSLIAAGGQETQYF	TGTGCCAGCAGTTTAATTGCGGCGGGAGGCCAAGAGACCCAGTACTTC
TRBV18	TRBJ2-1	19	-	TRBD2	CASSPLAGGHSGSYNEQFF	TGTGCCAGCTCACCACTCGCGGGAGGGCACTCGGGCTCCTACAATGAGCAGTTCTTC
TRBV7-9	TRBJ1-1	15	-	TRBD1	CASSPRQGSNTEAFF	TGTGCCAGCAGCCCGAGACAGGGATCGAACACTGAAGCTTTCTTT
TRBV19	TRBJ2-6	13	few	-	CASNFPGANVLTF	TGTGCCAGCAATTTTCCTGGGGCCAACGTCCTGACTTTC
TRBV6-6	TRBJ1-4	14	-	TRBD1	CASSRDRRNEKLFF	TGTGCCAGCAGTAGGGACAGGAGAAATGAAAAACTGTTTTTT
TRBV18	TRBJ2-2	16	-	TRBD1	CASSPQGAASTGELFF	TGTGCCAGCTCACCACAGGGGGCAGCGAGCACCGGGGAGCTGTTTTTT
TRBV27	TRBJ2-4	16	-	TRBD2	CASSPGGTLAKNIQYF	TGTGCCAGCAGTCCCGGGGGGACTCTAGCCAAAAACATTCAGTACTTC
TRBV5-1	TRBJ2-7	15	-	TRBD2	CASSPLTSGSYEQYF	TGCGCCAGCAGCCCCTTGACTAGCGGTTCCTACGAGCAGTACTTC
TRBV4-3	TRBJ2-5	15	-	TRBD2	CASSKRGQFQETQYF	TGCGCCAGCAGCAAGCGGGGTCAATTCCAAGAGACCCAGTACTTC
TRBV7-9	TRBJ2-5	16	-	-	CASSSGDQGRGETQYF	TGTGCCAGCAGCTCCGGCGACCAGGGGAGGGGAGAGACCCAGTACTTC
TRBV11-2	TRBJ1-4	15	-	-	CASHRGGGTNEKLFF	TGTGCCAGCCACCGGGGGGGAGGAACTAATGAAAAACTGTTTTTT
TRBV4-3	TRBJ2-2	15	-	-	CASSLLASVAGELFF	TGCGCCAGCAGCCTACTGGCTAGCGTGGCCGGGGAGCTGTTTTTT
TRBV6-1	TRBJ2-1	15	-	-	CASIFTTGLGNEQFF	TGTGCCAGCATTTTTACTACAGGGTTGGGGAATGAGCAGTTCTTC
TRBV5-1	TRBJ2-7	15	-	TRBD1	CASSGGTGNVYEQYF	TGCGCCAGCAGCGGGGGGACAGGCAACGTCTACGAGCAGTACTTC
TRBV27	TRBJ2-1	14	-	TRBD2	CASNAGGHYNEQFF	TGTGCCAGCAACGCGGGGGGGCATTACAATGAGCAGTTCTTC
TRBV15	TRBJ1-4	14	-	-	CATSRGRSLGELFF	TGTGCCACCAGCAGAGGACGGTCCCTCGGAGAACTGTTTTTT
TRBV7-2	TRBJ2-3	18	-	TRBD2	CASSLALPLAGGTDTQYF	TGTGCCAGCAGCTTAGCGCTACCCTTAGCGGGAGGGACAGATACGCAGTATTTT
TRBV28	TRBJ2-5	14	-	-	CASTDNRVQETQYF	TGTGCCAGCACCGATAACAGGGTCCAAGAGACCCAGTACTTC
TRBV5-1	TRBJ2-1	17	once	TRBD2	CASSLRSGTSGNNEQFF	TGCGCCAGCAGCTTGCGATCCGGGACTAGCGGCAACAATGAGCAGTTCTTC
TRBV28	TRBJ1-2	15	-	-	CASSLLWGRFYGYTF	TGTGCCAGCAGTTTACTCTGGGGGAGGTTCTATGGCTACACCTTC
TRBV2	TRBJ2-7	14	-	-	CASSEELGSYEQYF	TGTGCCAGCAGTGAAGAGCTAGGATCCTACGAGCAGTACTTC
TRBV4-1	TRBJ1-3	15	-	-	CASSPSTSSGNTIYF	TGCGCCAGCAGCCCCTCCACCAGCTCTGGAAACACCATATATTTT
TRBV12-5	TRBJ1-1	15	-	TRBD1	CASGSYADRVTEAFF	TGTGCTAGTGGTTCATATGCGGACAGGGTAACTGAAGCTTTCTTT
TRBV18	TRBJ2-7	14	-	-	CASSPAQGTYEQYF	TGTGCCAGCTCACCCGCACAGGGAACCTACGAGCAGTACTTC
TRBV30	TRBJ1-1	14	-	-	CAWSVRGVNTEAFF	TGTGCCTGGAGTGTACGGGGGGTGAACACTGAAGCTTTCTTT
TRBV5-6	TRBJ2-7	14	-	TRBD1	CASSHMTGSYEQYF	TGTGCCAGCAGCCACATGACAGGGAGCTACGAGCAGTACTTC
TRBV7-3	TRBJ2-1	16	-	-	CASSLFGDSGYNEQFF	TGTGCCAGCAGCTTATTTGGGGATTCGGGGTACAATGAGCAGTTCTTC
TRBV18	TRBJ1-2	15	-	TRBD1	CASSPSGTGSYGYTF	TGTGCCAGCTCACCTTCCGGGACAGGGAGCTATGGCTACACCTTC
TRBV10-3	TRBJ1-5	15	few	-	CAISESRGSNQPQHF	TGTGCCATCAGTGAGTCCCGGGGTAGCAATCAGCCCCAGCATTTT
TRBV7-9	TRBJ1-2	18	-	-	CSSSPRQHVVQIFYGYTF	TGTTCCAGCAGCCCCCGTCAACATGTGGTACAGATATTCTATGGCTACACCTTC
TRBV19	TRBJ1-5	18	few	-	CASSIDSGGSYSNQPQHF	TGTGCCAGTAGTATAGATTCGGGGGGGTCTTATAGCAATCAGCCCCAGCATTTT
TRBV5-8	TRBJ2-1	18	-	TRBD1	CARLQRLLRDRVDNEQFF	TGTGCCAGACTTCAACGGCTTTTACGGGACAGGGTTGACAATGAGCAGTTCTTC
TRBV2	TRBJ2-2	14	-	TRBD1	CARGGQSNTGELFF	TGTGCCAGAGGGGGACAGTCAAACACCGGGGAGCTGTTTTTT
TRBV29-1	TRBJ2-5	10	-	-	CSVSGGTQYF	TGCAGCGTGTCCGGGGGTACCCAGTACTTC
TRBV10-3	TRBJ2-7	17	-	TRBD1	CAISDPTSGQGTHEQYF	TGTGCCATCAGTGACCCAACATCTGGACAGGGGACCCACGAGCAGTACTTC
TRBV4-2	TRBJ2-1	16	few	TRBD2	CASSLLSGSGYNEQFF	TGTGCCAGCAGCCTCCTGAGCGGGAGTGGATACAATGAGCAGTTCTTC
TRBV7-6	TRBJ1-4	15	-	TRBD1	CASSPQTGRGEKLFF	TGTGCCAGCAGCCCTCAGACAGGGCGAGGTGAAAAACTGTTTTTT
TRBV29-1	TRBJ2-1	12	-	-	CSVGRVLNERFF	TGCAGCGTTGGCAGGGTACTCAATGAGCGGTTCTTC
TRBV4-2	TRBJ2-7	16	few	-	CASSPSRGESLYEQYF	TGTGCCAGCAGCCCCTCCCGCGGGGAGTCCCTCTACGAGCAGTACTTC
TRBV5-6	TRBJ2-7	16	-	-	CASSPRGVGRQGEQYF	TGTGCCAGCAGCCCCCGAGGTGTTGGCAGGCAGGGCGAGCAGTACTTC
TRBV29-1	TRBJ1-1	14	few	TRBD1	CSVSQTGRDTEAFF	TGCAGCGTTAGCCAGACAGGGAGAGACACTGAAGCTTTCTTT
TRBV6-1	TRBJ1-5	19	-	TRBD1	CASSEWGRGIVNSNQPQHF	TGTGCCAGCAGTGAGTGGGGCAGGGGGATTGTTAATAGCAATCAGCCCCAGCATTTT
TRBV12-5	TRBJ1-1	14	few	-	CASGFGTLNTEAFF	TGTGCTAGTGGTTTTGGGACATTGAACACTGAAGCTTTCTTT